Presented here are 28 T cell receptor beta chains from one specimen sequenced in a study of blood T cell repertoires in COVID-19. The table came from immunoSEQ multiplex PCR; TCRdb's copy has only in-frame clones and leaves some out. The sample has 200,000 or so clones; over 75% are singletons. Sequences were obtained from peripheral blood. The source of these receptors is a man aged 55 to 70 with acute or convalescent COVID-19.

V is TRBV7-8 and J is TRBJ2-1, with 11 bases fitting TRBD2. J lost 5 bases, V lost 5 bases, and 11 bases had no gene match. The length of the CDR3 is 17 residues. Germline CDR1 SGHVS, CDR2 FQNEAQ. CDR3 sequence: CASSPATSGSTHNEQFF. DNA for the CDR3: TGTGCCAGCAGCCCCGCCACTAGCGGGAGTACCCACAATGAGCAGTTCTTC.

The chain carries TRBV27 and TRBJ2-2; D gene uncertain. Germline V lookup: CDR1 MNHEY, CDR2 SMNVEV (reference sequence). V was trimmed by 4 bases and J by 3 bases, leaving 6 bases between them. CDR3 length: 13 amino acids. DNA of the CDR3: TGTGCCAGCAGTTCCCTTCACACCGGGGAGCTGTTTTTT. This codes for CASSSLHTGELFF.

CDR3 protein: CASSQSGQGGTEAFF. DNA of the CDR3: TGCGCCAGCAGCCAATCGGGACAGGGCGGCACTGAAGCTTTCTTT. This chain joins TRBV5-1 and TRBJ1-1, with TRBD1 matching 9 bases. The CDR3 runs to 15 residues. In germline, CDR1 is SGHRS, CDR2 YFSETQ. After removal of 4 bases from V and 4 bases from J, the junction contained 8 bases not matched to a gene. Full variable domain (outside the CDR3, taken from reference TRBV5-1 and TRBJ1-1): KAGVTQTPRYLIKTRGQQVTLSCSPISGHRSVSWYQQTPGQGLQFLFEYFSETQRNKGNFPGRFSGRQFSNSRSEMNVSTLELGDSALYLCASSQSGQGGTEAFFGQGTRLTVV.

The CDR3 sequence is CASSPGPANTEAFF. The CDR3 region has the DNA TGCGCCAGCAGCCCAGGGCCGGCGAACACTGAAGCTTTCTTT. This chain uses TRBV5-1 with TRBJ1-1, with D possibly matching TRBD1 (5 bases). V shed 4 bases and J shed 1 base, with 11 bases lying between them. The CDR3 consists of 14 residues. Looked up from germline, CDR1 is SGHRS and CDR2 is YFSETQ.

V is TRBV4-2 and J is TRBJ2-4, with D hard to call. The V end lost 0 bases, the J end lost 0 bases, and 12 bases lay between the germline ends. Germline V CDR1 and CDR2: LGHNA, YNFKEQ. The CDR3 runs 17 residues. The CDR3 coding sequence is TGTGCCAGCAGCCAAGAGGTGGCGGATAAAGCCAAAAACATTCAGTACTTC. It codes for CASSQEVADKAKNIQYF.

V is TRBV6-5 and J is TRBJ1-1; TRBD1 might be the D (6 bases). V lost 10 bases, J lost 3 bases, and 15 bases lay in between. The CDR3 has 13 amino acids. From germline, CDR1 is MNHEY and CDR2 SVGAGI. The CDR3 DNA reads TGTGCCATCATTTTGGGGGGGCACACTGAAGCTTTCTTT. Residues: CAIILGGHTEAFF.

This chain links TRBV19 with TRBJ1-2; no definite D call. Trimming removed 5 bases from V and 4 bases from J, with 8 bases in between. Germline V gives CDR1 LNHDA, CDR2 SQIVND (reference sequence). This CDR3 has 12 residues. In DNA, the CDR3 is TGTGCCAGTAGTCTGGAGTTCTATGGCTACACCTTC. Its translation: CASSLEFYGYTF.

V usage is TRBV7-2 and J usage is TRBJ1-6; tentatively, D is TRBD1 (5 bases). The CDR3 extends over 15 amino acids. Trimming removed 4 bases from V and 5 bases from J, with 12 bases in between. The germline V gene has CDR1 SGHTA and CDR2 FQGNSA. CDR3 residues: CASSSGSTHNSPLHF. The CDR3 bases are TGTGCCAGCAGCTCAGGGTCGACCCATAATTCACCCCTCCACTTT.

The chain combines TRBV5-1 with TRBJ2-2; 8 nucleotides agree with TRBD2. CDR3 length equals 15 residues. The V gene end was trimmed by 3 bases and the J gene end by 0 bases; junction bases not matched to a gene: 1. Germline values: CDR1 SGHRS, CDR2 YFSETQ. CDR3 amino acids: CASSSGLANTGELFF. Here the CDR3 DNA reads TGCGCCAGCAGCTCGGGACTAGCGAACACCGGGGAGCTGTTTTTT.

This clone was detected only a few times. V gene TRBV28 combines with J gene TRBJ2-7; D is perhaps TRBD1 (6 bases). V lost 1 base and J lost 0, with 13 bases in between. This CDR3 contains 16 residues. Germline V gene sequence: CDR1 MDHEN, CDR2 SYDVKM. The CDR3 DNA follows: TGTGCCAGCAGTTTATTAGGGGACACGAGCTCCTACGAGCAGTACTTC. As protein: CASSLLGDTSSYEQYF. Full variable domain (outside the CDR3, taken from reference TRBV28 and TRBJ2-7): DVKVTQSSRYLVKRTGEKVFLECVQDMDHENMFWYRQDPGLGLRLIYFSYDVKMKEKGDIPEGYSVSREKKERFSLILESASTNQTSMYLCASSLLGDTSSYEQYFGPGTRLTVT.

This chain joins TRBV7-2 and TRBJ2-1; no firm D call. Germline CDR1 is SGHTA and CDR2 is FQGNSA. The germline V and J ends were trimmed by 7 bases and 0 bases, with 13 bases remaining between them. This CDR3 spans 15 amino acids. The CDR3 sequence is CASTPRIVSYNEQFF. CDR3 DNA sequence: TGTGCCAGCACCCCTAGGATTGTCTCCTACAATGAGCAGTTCTTC.

The V call is TRBV29-1, the J call TRBJ1-5; perhaps TRBD1 as D (6 bases). CDR3 size: 13 residues. Between the trimmed V and J ends, which lost 6 bases and 0 bases, there was a span of 9 bases. Looked up from germline, CDR1 is SQVTM and CDR2 is ANQGSEA. The CDR3: CSVGDNSNQPQHF. As DNA, the CDR3 is TGCAGCGTGGGGGACAATAGCAATCAGCCCCAGCATTTT.

There are a few counts of this clone. The chain couples TRBV28 to TRBJ1-2, with D unclear. Trimming took 6 bases from V and 8 from J, leaving 10 bases between them. The CDR3 consists of 11 residues. Germline lookup yields CDR1 MDHEN and CDR2 SYDVKM. CDR3 DNA: TGTGCCAGCAGCAACCCGGGGGGCTACACCTTC. This encodes CASSNPGGYTF.

Only a few counts were recorded for this clone. J is TRBJ2-2 and V is TRBV7-3, with D maybe TRBD1 (5 bases). Trimming removed 4 bases from V and 7 bases from J, with 10 bases in between. Per the germline V gene, CDR1 is SGHTA and CDR2 is FQGTGA. CDR3 size: 13 residues. CDR3 in amino acids: CASSSVQGGELFF. The CDR3, as DNA: TGTGCCAGCAGCTCTGTGCAGGGCGGGGAGCTGTTTTTT.

This chain links TRBV10-3 with TRBJ2-1; 8 positions match TRBD2. The CDR3 is 17 amino acids. Trimming cost V 2 bases and J 3 bases; bases outside gene matches: 9. Per germline, CDR1 ENHRY and CDR2 SYGVKD. CDR3 residues: CAISEPTSGRYYNEQFF. The CDR3 nucleotides read TGTGCCATCAGTGAGCCCACTAGCGGCCGATACTACAATGAGCAGTTCTTC.

The V call is TRBV6-5, the J call TRBJ1-6; D not resolved. Germline values: CDR1 MNHEY, CDR2 SVGAGI. The CDR3 consists of 13 residues. V dropped 6 bases and J dropped 10 bases, with 13 bases sitting between them. The CDR3 loop reads CASRSGGSSPLHF. The CDR3 DNA sequence: TGTGCCAGCAGGTCGGGAGGGTCCTCACCCCTCCACTTT.

This chain uses TRBV6-5 with TRBJ2-7; TRBD2 might be the D (6 bases). Between the trimmed V and J ends, which lost 4 bases and 3 bases, there was a span of 13 bases. This CDR3 comprises 14 residues. Germline-derived CDR1 and CDR2 are MNHEY and SVGAGI. The CDR3 DNA is TGTGCCAGCAGTTTAGTCGGGACTGGCTACGAGCAGTACTTC. Amino acids: CASSLVGTGYEQYF.

The chain couples TRBV11-2 to TRBJ2-1, with 15 bases that match TRBD2. Germline-derived CDR1 and CDR2 are SGHAT and FQNNGV. This CDR3 has 19 residues. V was clipped by 7 bases and J by 0 bases; unmatched bases: 10. This CDR3 reads CASTGGLAGGQRSYNEQFF. The CDR3 DNA is TGTGCCAGCACCGGCGGACTAGCGGGAGGGCAGCGCTCCTACAATGAGCAGTTCTTC.

A note on this clone: Different DNA sequences within this sample yield the same CDR3. The chain uses TRBV30 and TRBJ1-2; 8 bases fit TRBD1. V lost 5 bases and J lost 3; bases outside the gene matches: 5. Germline V gene lookup returns CDR1 GTSNPN and CDR2 SVGIG (reference sequence). CDR3 length: 13 residues. This chain's CDR3 is CAWDRGRDYGYTF. CDR3 sequence (DNA): TGTGCCTGGGACAGGGGAAGAGACTATGGCTACACCTTC.

This clone was detected a few times. The rearrangement uses TRBV28 and TRBJ1-2; D is ambiguous. Germline loops: CDR1 MDHEN, CDR2 SYDVKM. The ends were cut back, 6 bases at V and 0 bases at J, with 14 bases in the middle. The CDR3 runs 15 residues. CDR3 DNA: TGTGCCAGCAGAAGCCCAACGGGAGCTAACTATGGCTACACCTTC. It specifies CASRSPTGANYGYTF.

This clone was seen only once. This rearrangement joins TRBV7-3 to TRBJ2-1, with TRBD2 as a possible D gene (6 bases). The V end lost 2 bases, the J end lost 0 bases, and 14 bases lay between the germline ends. CDR3 size: 17 residues. Germline CDR1 reads SGHTA; CDR2 reads FQGTGA. The CDR3 nucleotides are TGTGCCAGCAGCTTACGGGGCGGGACCAGCTCCTACAATGAGCAGTTCTTC. It is translated as CASSLRGGTSSYNEQFF.

This clone was detected only a few times. The chain recombines TRBV27 with TRBJ1-2, with D tentatively TRBD1 (6 bases). V was pared by 6 bases and J by 6 bases, with 11 bases between. This CDR3 has 12 amino acids. Germline V gives CDR1 MNHEY, CDR2 SMNVEV (reference sequence). As DNA, the CDR3 is TGTGCCAGCAGCAGTCAGGGGAATGGCTACACCTTC. Translating it yields CASSSQGNGYTF.

This clone was seen once. V usage is TRBV4-3 and J usage is TRBJ2-1; 10 bases line up with TRBD1. The trim removed 5 bases at V and 8 bases at J, leaving 9 bases unmatched. This CDR3 spans 15 amino acids. Germline V gives CDR1 LGHNA, CDR2 YSLEER. Here the CDR3 DNA reads TGCGCCAGCAGCAAAAGGGGGACAGGGGAGGATGAGCAGTTCTTC. Protein product: CASSKRGTGEDEQFF.

This clone has only one observation. The V call is TRBV10-3, the J call TRBJ2-5; D remains ambiguous. CDR3 length equals 12 residues. Per the germline V gene, CDR1 is ENHRY and CDR2 is SYGVKD. With 0 bases removed from V and 5 bases from J, the gap between germline ends came to 4 bases. CDR3 region: CAISESGETQYF. The CDR3 DNA is TGTGCCATCAGTGAGTCCGGGGAGACCCAGTACTTC.

The gene calls are TRBV5-1 and TRBJ1-2; TRBD1 aligns across 7 bases. V was pared by 2 bases and J by 4 bases, with 8 bases of the junction left unmatched. Germline-derived CDR1 and CDR2 are SGHRS and YFSETQ. The CDR3 has 15 residues. For the CDR3, the DNA is TGCGCCAGCAGCTTCGGCGGCGCAGGGGGCTATGGCTACACCTTC. Amino acids: CASSFGGAGGYGYTF.

V and J are TRBV27 and TRBJ1-2, with D hard to call. Germline lookup yields CDR1 MNHEY and CDR2 SMNVEV (reference sequence). This CDR3 comprises 13 residues. Trimming left V 2 bases short and J 1 base short, with 5 bases between. CDR3 in DNA: TGTGCCAGCAGTTTAGCGGTTAACTATGGCTACACCTTC. This encodes CASSLAVNYGYTF.

V and J are TRBV6-6 and TRBJ2-2; TRBD1 matches 8 bases. The CDR3 contains 14 residues. Looked up from germline, CDR1 is MNHNY and CDR2 is SVGAGI (reference sequence). The V and J ends lost 7 bases and 6 bases, in that order; junction bases with no gene match: 7. CDR3 coding DNA: TGTGCCAGCATTCTGGACAGGGACGCCGGGGAGCTGTTTTTT. Amino acid sequence: CASILDRDAGELFF.

The chain recombines TRBV28 with TRBJ2-1, with 13 bases fitting TRBD2. CDR3 size: 15 residues. V trimming: 10 bases; J trimming: 6 bases; junction bases outside the gene matches: 9. CDR1 and CDR2 from the germline V gene are MDHEN and SYDVKM. The CDR3 sequence is CATLQTSGRANEQFF. The DNA for the CDR3 is TGTGCCACCCTCCAAACTAGCGGGAGGGCCAATGAGCAGTTCTTC.